Below are 27 T cell receptor beta chains sequenced from a single sample in a study of TIL therapy for anti-PD-1-resistant metastatic lung cancer. The time point was: pre-treatment sample, taken before nivolumab and TIL therapy. Pleural nodules or supraclavicular lymph nodes made up most of the excised metastases sampled. Sequencing used immunoSEQ v3. TCRdb's copy holds only in-frame clones and misses some; the assay was immunoSEQ multiplex PCR. The repertoire holds about 7,500 clones, with 70% to 80% as singletons. The sample in question was tumor tissue, obtained at baseline. The receptor source for this set is a person between 30 and 79 years old with non-small cell lung cancer.

V usage is TRBV6-9 and J usage is TRBJ1-6; D call uncertain. CDR3 length: 14 residues. Trimming shortened V by 5 bases and J by 8 bases, and 13 bases separated the two germline ends. Germline-derived CDR1 and CDR2 are MNHGY and SVAAGI. The CDR3 is CASSLGFLDSPLHF. CDR3 nucleotides: TGTGCCAGCAGTCTAGGGTTCCTGGATTCACCCCTCCACTTT.

The J gene is TRBJ1-2, the V gene TRBV4-3, with unresolved D. Germline CDR1 and CDR2: LGHNA and YSLEER. V was clipped by 3 bases and J by 5 bases, with 16 bases between them. The CDR3 is made up of 15 amino acids. The chain's CDR3 is CASSQDTQGRYGYTF. CDR3 coding DNA: TGCGCCAGCAGCCAGGATACCCAAGGCCGATATGGCTACACCTTC.

V is TRBV30 and J is TRBJ1-1; the D is unclear. The CDR3 runs to 14 residues. The germline V gene has CDR1 GTSNPN and CDR2 SVGIG (reference sequence). The V and J ends lost 1 base and 0 bases respectively, with 9 bases between them. CDR3 in DNA: TGTGCCTGGAGTGAGTCGACGGTGAACACTGAAGCTTTCTTT. It is translated as CAWSESTVNTEAFF.

J is TRBJ2-7 and V is TRBV4-2; 8 bases agree with TRBD2. The V gene end was trimmed by 1 base and the J gene end by 6 bases; junction bases not matched to a gene: 11. The CDR3 runs 16 residues. Germline V CDR1 and CDR2: LGHNA, YNFKEQ. CDR3 bases: TGTGCCAGCAGCCAAGTGGGGACTAGGAGTAGCGGCGAGCAGTACTTC. It is translated as CASSQVGTRSSGEQYF.

This sequence joins TRBV27 and TRBJ1-5; D may be TRBD1 (6 bases). The V and J ends lost 5 bases and 5 bases respectively, with 16 bases between them. The length of the CDR3 is 15 residues. The germline V gene encodes CDR1 MNHEY and CDR2 SMNVEV (reference sequence). The CDR3 sequence is CASSPGGTNDQPQHF. CDR3 DNA: TGTGCCAGCAGTCCCGGGGGCACTAACGATCAGCCCCAGCATTTT.

The chain links TRBV6-6 to TRBJ1-2; D gene ambiguous. This CDR3 comprises 14 residues. CDR1 and CDR2 from the germline V gene are MNHNY and SVGAGI (reference sequence). The V end was cut by 7 bases, the J end by 7 bases, with 19 bases between. The CDR3 coding sequence is TGTGCCAGCACCCCGGCTTTTGCTCGTGTTGGCTACACCTTC. This sequence encodes CASTPAFARVGYTF.

The rearrangement joins TRBV7-8 to TRBJ2-1, with 11 bases matching TRBD2. J was trimmed by 5 bases and V by 2 bases; bases with no gene match: 11. Germline CDR1 SGHVS, CDR2 FQNEAQ. This CDR3 is built from 18 residues. CDR3 DNA sequence: TGTGCCAGCAGCTTACGGACTAGCGGGCAATGGGGCAACAATGAGCAGTTCTTC. It yields the protein CASSLRTSGQWGNNEQFF. The whole variable domain, filled in from reference TRBV7-8 and TRBJ2-1, reads GAGVSQSPRYKVAKRGQDVALRCDPISGHVSLFWYQQALGQGPEFLTYFQNEAQLDKSGLPSDRFFAERPEGSVSTLKIQRTQQEDSAVYLCASSLRTSGQWGNNEQFFGPGTRLTVL.

V gene TRBV19 combines with J gene TRBJ1-2, with D perhaps TRBD1 (5 bases). The V gene's germline CDR1 is LNHDA and CDR2 SQIVND (reference sequence). Deletions cut 3 bases from V and 5 bases from J, with 13 bases between. The CDR3 contains 14 residues. The CDR3 DNA sequence: TGTGCCAGTAGTATCGGGGGTGCCTTGTATGGCTACACCTTC. It specifies CASSIGGALYGYTF.

This rearrangement joins TRBV19 to TRBJ2-7, with D perhaps matching TRBD1 or TRBD2 (5 bases each). The CDR3 length is 15 residues. Germline CDR1 and CDR2: LNHDA and SQIVND (reference sequence). Trimming cost V 2 bases and J 2 bases, with 13 bases left between them. CDR3 sequence: CASSIRDPGAYEQYF. CDR3 DNA sequence: TGTGCCAGTAGTATACGGGACCCTGGCGCCTACGAGCAGTACTTC.

This chain links TRBV28 with TRBJ1-2; unclear D gene. The CDR3 has 15 amino acids. Germline V lookup: CDR1 MDHEN, CDR2 SYDVKM. Trimming cost V 2 bases and J 0 bases, with 10 bases left between them. The chain's CDR3 is CASSLSRSANYGYTF. The DNA for the CDR3 is TGTGCCAGCAGTTTAAGCCGGTCTGCTAACTATGGCTACACCTTC.

This clone was recorded only once. In DNA form, the CDR3 reads TGTGCCAGTAGTTTTTCAGGAAACTATGGCTACACCTTC. It yields the protein CASSFSGNYGYTF. The gene calls are TRBV19 and TRBJ1-2; D is ambiguous. V lost 5 bases, J lost 2 bases, and 9 bases lay in between. This CDR3 has 13 amino acids. Germline V gene sequence: CDR1 LNHDA, CDR2 SQIVND (reference sequence).

The V call is TRBV11-2, the J call TRBJ1-1; no firm D call. The V gene's germline CDR1 is SGHAT and CDR2 FQNNGV. Trimming removed 6 bases at V and 0 bases at J, with 20 bases between. The CDR3 runs 17 residues. In nucleotides, the CDR3 is TGTGCCAGCAGTCCCGCAGGCCGCAGTTTAATGAACACTGAAGCTTTCTTT. As protein: CASSPAGRSLMNTEAFF.

V and J are TRBV6-4 and TRBJ2-7; 15 bases are a match to TRBD2. Germline V lookup: CDR1 MRHNA, CDR2 SNTAGT. The V and J ends lost 2 bases and 6 bases, in that order; junction bases with no gene match: 11. This CDR3 spans 18 amino acids. The CDR3 sequence: CASSDDPGTSGRTGEQYF. The CDR3, as DNA: TGTGCCAGCAGTGACGACCCCGGGACTAGCGGGAGGACAGGCGAGCAGTACTTC.

Only one count was recorded for this clone. This chain joins TRBV6-4 and TRBJ2-3; TRBD2 matches 7 bases. From germline, CDR1 is MRHNA and CDR2 SNTAGT. The CDR3 extends over 15 amino acids. V shed 2 bases, J shed 4 bases, and the junction held 6 bases outside the gene matches. The DNA for the CDR3 is TGTGCCAGCAGTGACGGCGGCGGGAGTGCAGATACGCAGTATTTT. Amino acid sequence: CASSDGGGSADTQYF.

The sample holds a few counts of this clone. The CDR3 reads CAISDWREGSAEQYF. Here the CDR3 DNA reads TGTGCCATCAGTGACTGGCGGGAGGGTTCAGCCGAGCAGTACTTC. The chain has TRBV10-3 and TRBJ2-7; 9 nucleotides align to TRBD2. J lost 6 bases, V lost 3 bases, and 9 bases had no gene match. The germline CDR1 and CDR2 sequences are ENHRY and SYGVKD. The CDR3 extends over 15 amino acids.

Regarding this clone: Other DNA sequences from this sample encode an identical CDR3 as well. The CDR3 protein is CSVGTGGMAAGYEQYF. CDR3 DNA: TGCAGCGTGGGGACAGGGGGTATGGCAGCGGGCTACGAGCAGTACTTC. The chain couples TRBV29-1 to TRBJ2-7; 11 nucleotides align to TRBD1. This CDR3 spans 16 amino acids. Germline V lookup: CDR1 SQVTM, CDR2 ANQGSEA. Trimming at V came to 6 bases and at J to 3 bases, leaving 13 bases not matched to a gene.

J is TRBJ1-6 and V is TRBV30; D perhaps matches TRBD1 (6 bases). The CDR3 is 13 amino acids. CDR1 is GTSNPN, CDR2 SVGIG, per germline (reference sequence). Trimming took 1 base from V and 7 from J, leaving 8 bases between them. The CDR3 spells CAWSDRVNSPLHF. The CDR3 DNA reads TGTGCCTGGAGTGACAGGGTAAATTCACCCCTCCACTTT.

The chain carries TRBV21-1 and TRBJ1-2; TRBD1, the D gene given by the table, was not confirmed from the DNA. TRBV21-1 constitutes a pseudogene. This CDR3 comprises 14 residues. This CDR3 reads CASSTGQGKEGYTF. The CDR3 DNA follows: TGTGCCAGCAGCACTGGACAGGGTAAGGAGGGCTACACCTTC.

V gene TRBV5-6 combines with J gene TRBJ1-2; 9 nucleotides agree with TRBD1. CDR3 length equals 13 residues. Germline V gene sequence: CDR1 SGHDT, CDR2 YYEEEE. The ends lost 4 bases at V and 2 bases at J; junction bases unmatched: 0. CDR3 amino acids: CASSDRGNYGYTF. Here the CDR3 DNA reads TGTGCCAGCAGCGACAGGGGGAACTATGGCTACACCTTC.

The chain carries TRBV4-3 and TRBJ1-1; 10 bases line up with TRBD1. The germline gives CDR1 LGHNA, CDR2 YSLEER. The CDR3 has 15 residues. The ends lost 2 bases at V and 9 bases at J; junction bases unmatched: 9. For the CDR3, the DNA is TGCGCCAGCAGCCAATACCGGAGACAGGGGGCAAAAGCTTTCTTT. Its translation is CASSQYRRQGAKAFF.

This clone appeared a single time. This chain connects TRBV5-1 to TRBJ2-4, with 10 bases that match TRBD2. The CDR3 has 14 amino acids. The junction had 4 bases not matched to a gene; V was cut back by 1 base and J by 9 bases. CDR1 SGHRS and CDR2 YFSETQ come from the germline V gene. The CDR3 bases are TGCGCCAGCAGCTTGACTAGCGGGGAGAGCATTCAGTACTTC. It is translated as CASSLTSGESIQYF.

CDR3 region: CASSQEQGRDIQYF. Written as DNA, the CDR3 is TGTGCCAGCAGCCAAGAGCAGGGAAGGGACATTCAGTACTTC. This chain uses TRBV4-2 with TRBJ2-4; a possible D gene is TRBD1 (5 bases). With 0 bases removed from V and 8 bases from J, the gap between germline ends came to 11 bases. This CDR3 contains 14 residues. CDR1 LGHNA and CDR2 YNFKEQ come from the germline V gene.

The chain is built from TRBV29-1 and TRBJ1-5, with D tentatively TRBD1 (6 bases). This CDR3 comprises 15 residues. V was clipped by 4 bases and J by 9 bases, with 22 bases between them. CDR1 SQVTM and CDR2 ANQGSEA come from the germline V gene. The CDR3 coding sequence is TGCAGCGTTGCCGACGGGGTCCTAGGGGGTCTGCCCCAGCATTTT. Its protein product is CSVADGVLGGLPQHF.

The V call is TRBV5-1, the J call TRBJ1-2, with TRBD1 matching over 9 bases. The J segment lost 6 bases and the V segment lost 5 bases, leaving 8 bases of the junction unmatched. The CDR3 extends over 14 amino acids. Germline V CDR1 and CDR2: SGHRS, YFSETQ. The CDR3 DNA reads as TGCGCCAGCAGTCCCGGACAGGGGATCGATGGCTACACCTTC. Translated, it gives CASSPGQGIDGYTF.

V and J are TRBV7-2 and TRBJ1-2; 7 bases line up with TRBD1. The CDR3 is 15 amino acids. CDR1 is SGHTA and CDR2 is FQGNSA in the germline V gene. After removal of 4 bases from V and 4 bases from J, the junction contained 9 bases not matched to a gene. CDR3 sequence reads: CASSYQGGAGYGYTF. DNA for the CDR3: TGTGCCAGCAGCTACCAAGGGGGCGCGGGCTATGGCTACACCTTC.

This clone was detected once. This may be a read error, as it is one base from a much larger clone. The rearrangement joins TRBV4-2 to TRBJ1-6; D may be TRBD1 (5 bases). CDR1 is LGHNA and CDR2 is YNFKEQ in the germline V gene. The CDR3 runs to 14 residues. The V gene lost 5 bases and the J gene lost 10 bases, with 15 bases spanning the gap. The CDR3 loop is CASSSTEEGSPLHF. The CDR3 DNA reads TGTGCCAGCAGCTCGACAGAGGAGGGGTCACCCCTCCACTTT.

The chain is built from TRBV14 and TRBJ2-7, with 9 bases identical to TRBD1. With V trimmed by 0 bases and J by 3 bases, 9 bases remained unmatched. CDR1 is SGHDN, CDR2 FVKESK, per germline. The CDR3 loop spans 17 amino acids. In DNA form, the CDR3 reads TGTGCCAGCAGCCAAGATATGGGGACGGGACAGGGCTACGAGCAGTACTTC. The encoded protein is CASSQDMGTGQGYEQYF.